Listed here are 13 T cell receptor beta chains from one sample, sequenced in a study of technical replicates of blood from a few donors. Only in-frame clones appear in the TCRdb table, and some are missing; sequencing was by immunoSEQ multiplex PCR. The sample comprises tens of thousands of clones, 90% to 95% of which are singletons, and roughly 0.4% rests with the top ten. The sequenced sample was T cells isolated from PBMCs. The origin of the receptors is a human donor in good health.

The chain recombines TRBV4-3 with TRBJ2-1; 9 bases agree with TRBD2. The CDR3 spans 12 residues. Germline trimming cut 8 bases from V and 6 bases from J; bases unmatched to any gene: 2. CDR1 and CDR2 (germline): LGHNA, YSLEER. CDR3 residues: CASSSGINEQFF. The DNA of the CDR3 is TGCGCCAGCTCTAGCGGGATCAATGAGCAGTTCTTC.

The genes are TRBV19 and TRBJ1-1, with TRBD1 as a possible D gene (6 bases). This CDR3 region has 13 residues. Trimming removed 4 bases from V and 4 bases from J, with 10 bases in between. Germline V gene data show CDR1 as LNHDA and CDR2 as SQIVND (reference sequence). The CDR3 DNA reads TGTGCCAGTAGTACCAGGGGCGCCACTGAAGCTTTCTTT. It translates to CASSTRGATEAFF.

This clone has only a few counts. The J gene is TRBJ1-5, the V gene TRBV7-2; a weak D match, TRBD1 (6 bases). The CDR3 has 15 residues. The germline V gene encodes CDR1 SGHTA and CDR2 FQGNSA. V lost 5 bases, J lost 0 bases, and 11 bases lay in between. The CDR3, as DNA: TGTGCCAGCAGCCTCGGGGGGCATAGCAATCAGCCCCAGCATTTT. This encodes CASSLGGHSNQPQHF.

The gene calls are TRBV10-3 and TRBJ2-2, with D possibly matching TRBD1 (6 bases). The V gene's germline CDR1 is ENHRY and CDR2 SYGVKD. V dropped 3 bases and J dropped 5 bases, with 19 bases sitting between them. CDR3 size: 17 residues. The CDR3 loop reads CAISDRTEPTGTGELFF. The CDR3 DNA reads as TGTGCCATCAGTGATCGTACCGAACCTACAGGGACCGGGGAGCTGTTTTTT.

The rearrangement links TRBV19 to TRBJ2-5; D remains ambiguous. CDR1 and CDR2 (germline): LNHDA, SQIVND (reference sequence). Trimming cost V 0 bases and J 5 bases, with 16 bases left between them. CDR3 size: 16 residues. CDR3 nucleotide sequence: TGTGCCAGTAGTATAGAAGCGAGAGTCTCGTCGGAGACCCAGTACTTC. Translated, it gives CASSIEARVSSETQYF.

The chain is built from TRBV5-1 and TRBJ1-2; TRBD1 aligns across 7 bases. Per the germline V gene, CDR1 is SGHRS and CDR2 is YFSETQ. V shed 3 bases, J shed 4 bases, and the junction held 6 bases outside the gene matches. CDR3 size: 14 residues. The CDR3 region has the DNA TGCGCCAGCAGCTGGGGGACAGACGGCTATGGCTACACCTTC. Protein: CASSWGTDGYGYTF.

This sequence joins TRBV6-5 and TRBJ2-1; D uncertain. CDR3 length equals 14 residues. V lost 0 bases, J lost 0 bases, and 3 bases lay in between. The germline CDR1 and CDR2 sequences are MNHEY and SVGAGI. The CDR3 nucleotides read TGTGCCAGCAGTTACTCAGCCTCCTACAATGAGCAGTTCTTC. Translated, it gives CASSYSASYNEQFF.

The rearrangement joins TRBV30 to TRBJ2-1; a possible D gene is TRBD2 (5 bases). V dropped 4 bases and J dropped 10 bases, with 17 bases sitting between them. The CDR3 spans 13 residues. The germline V gene has CDR1 GTSNPN and CDR2 SVGIG (reference sequence). The CDR3 nucleotides are TGTGCCTGGACGGAGGACGTATCAATGGAGCAGTTCTTC. Residues: CAWTEDVSMEQFF.

This clone was seen a single time. The chain employs TRBV4-1 and TRBJ1-4, with 10 positions matching TRBD1. Trimming removed 4 bases from V and 8 bases from J; junction bases left unmatched: 7. The CDR3 loop spans 15 amino acids. CDR1 is MGHRA, CDR2 YSYEKL, per germline. CDR3 DNA: TGCGCCAGCAGCCGCGAGGGACAGGGGAGGGAAAAACTGTTTTTT. It specifies CASSREGQGREKLFF.

The rearrangement links TRBV6-1 to TRBJ2-2; maybe TRBD1 (5 bases). The CDR3 sequence is 13 residues long. CDR1 and CDR2 from the germline V gene are MNHNS and SASEGT. V dropped 8 bases and J dropped 5 bases, with 12 bases sitting between them. CDR3 sequence: CASATEQTGELFF. CDR3 bases: TGTGCCAGCGCGACAGAACAAACCGGGGAGCTGTTTTTT.

This sequence joins TRBV5-1 and TRBJ1-2; TRBD1 matches 7 bases. The CDR3 length is 14 residues. Germline CDR1 SGHRS, CDR2 YFSETQ. With 4 bases clipped from V and 6 bases from J, the junction kept 9 bases outside the gene matches. Here the CDR3 reads CASSEKDRRHGYTF. The CDR3 DNA follows: TGCGCCAGCAGCGAGAAGGACAGGCGGCATGGCTACACCTTC. The variable domain in full, with the rest retrieved from reference TRBV5-1 and TRBJ1-2, is KAGVTQTPRYLIKTRGQQVTLSCSPISGHRSVSWYQQTPGQGLQFLFEYFSETQRNKGNFPGRFSGRQFSNSRSEMNVSTLELGDSALYLCASSEKDRRHGYTFGSGTRLTVV.

This sequence joins TRBV5-1 and TRBJ2-1; a possible D gene is TRBD1 (5 bases). CDR1 and CDR2 (germline): SGHRS, YFSETQ. The CDR3 consists of 11 residues. V was pared by 1 base and J by 12 bases, with 8 bases between. The CDR3 region is CASSLNRGQFF. CDR3 nucleotide sequence: TGCGCCAGCAGCTTGAATAGGGGGCAGTTCTTC.

This clone was observed a handful of times. This chain connects TRBV28 to TRBJ1-2; perhaps TRBD1 as D (6 bases). With 4 bases removed from V and 8 bases from J, the gap between germline ends came to 17 bases. The germline V gene encodes CDR1 MDHEN and CDR2 SYDVKM. CDR3 length: 14 residues. The CDR3 DNA is TGTGCCAGCAGTTATGGACCGGGACAACTCGGCTACACCTTC. Its protein is CASSYGPGQLGYTF.